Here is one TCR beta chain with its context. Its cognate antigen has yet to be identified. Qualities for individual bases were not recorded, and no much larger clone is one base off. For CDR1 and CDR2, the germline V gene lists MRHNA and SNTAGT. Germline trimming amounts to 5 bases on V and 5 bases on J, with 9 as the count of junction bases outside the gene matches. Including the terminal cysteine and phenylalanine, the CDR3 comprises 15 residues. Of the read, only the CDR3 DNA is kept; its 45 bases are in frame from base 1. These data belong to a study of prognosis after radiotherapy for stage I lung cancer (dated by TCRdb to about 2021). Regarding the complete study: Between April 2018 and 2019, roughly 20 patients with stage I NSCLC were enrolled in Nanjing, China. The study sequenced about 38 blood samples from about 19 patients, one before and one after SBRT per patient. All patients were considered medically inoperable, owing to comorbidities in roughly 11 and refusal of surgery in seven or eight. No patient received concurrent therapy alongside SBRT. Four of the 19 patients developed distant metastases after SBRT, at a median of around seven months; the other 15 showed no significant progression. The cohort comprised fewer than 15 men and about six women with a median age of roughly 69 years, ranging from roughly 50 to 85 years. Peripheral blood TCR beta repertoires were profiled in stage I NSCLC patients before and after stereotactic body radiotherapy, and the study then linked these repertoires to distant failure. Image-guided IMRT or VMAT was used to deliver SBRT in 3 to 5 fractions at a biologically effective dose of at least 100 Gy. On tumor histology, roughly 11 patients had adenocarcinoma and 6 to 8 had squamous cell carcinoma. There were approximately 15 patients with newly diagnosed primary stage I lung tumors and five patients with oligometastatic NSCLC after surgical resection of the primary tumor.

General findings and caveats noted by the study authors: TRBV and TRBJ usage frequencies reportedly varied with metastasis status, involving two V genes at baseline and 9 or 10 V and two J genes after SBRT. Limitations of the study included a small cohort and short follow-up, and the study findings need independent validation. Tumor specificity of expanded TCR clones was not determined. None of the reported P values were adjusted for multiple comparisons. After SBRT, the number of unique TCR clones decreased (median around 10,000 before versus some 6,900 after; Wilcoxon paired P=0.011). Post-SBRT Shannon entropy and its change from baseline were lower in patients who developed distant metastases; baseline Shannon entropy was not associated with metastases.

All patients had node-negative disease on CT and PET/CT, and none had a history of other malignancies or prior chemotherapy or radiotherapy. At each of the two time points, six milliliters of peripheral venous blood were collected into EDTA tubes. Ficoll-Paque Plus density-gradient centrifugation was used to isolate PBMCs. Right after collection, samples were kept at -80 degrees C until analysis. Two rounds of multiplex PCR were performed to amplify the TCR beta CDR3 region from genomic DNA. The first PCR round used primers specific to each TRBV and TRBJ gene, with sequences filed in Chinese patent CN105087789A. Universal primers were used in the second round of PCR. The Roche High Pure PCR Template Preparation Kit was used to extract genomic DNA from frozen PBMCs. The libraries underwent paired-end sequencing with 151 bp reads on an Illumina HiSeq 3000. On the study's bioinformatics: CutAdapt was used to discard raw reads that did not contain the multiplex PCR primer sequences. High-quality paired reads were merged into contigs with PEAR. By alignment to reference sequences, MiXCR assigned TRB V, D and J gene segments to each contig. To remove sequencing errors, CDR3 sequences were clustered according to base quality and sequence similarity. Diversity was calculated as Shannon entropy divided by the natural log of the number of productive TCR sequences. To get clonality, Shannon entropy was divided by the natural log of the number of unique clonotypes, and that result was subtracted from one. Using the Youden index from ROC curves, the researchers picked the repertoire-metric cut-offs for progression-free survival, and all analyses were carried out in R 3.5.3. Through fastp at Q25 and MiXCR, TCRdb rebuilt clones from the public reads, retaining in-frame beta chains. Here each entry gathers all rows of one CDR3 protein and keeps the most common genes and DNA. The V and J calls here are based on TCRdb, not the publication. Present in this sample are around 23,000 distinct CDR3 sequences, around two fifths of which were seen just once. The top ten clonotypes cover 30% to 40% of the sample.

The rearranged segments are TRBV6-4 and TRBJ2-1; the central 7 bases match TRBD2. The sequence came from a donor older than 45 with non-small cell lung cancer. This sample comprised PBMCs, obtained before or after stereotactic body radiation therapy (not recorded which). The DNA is TGTGCCAGCAGTTACGGTGCGGGAGTAGACAATGAGCAGTTCTTC. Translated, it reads CASSYGAGVDNEQFF.